The clone carrying this T cell receptor (beta chain) showed up just a few times. Its antigen remains unidentified. The entry originates in a study of cytomegalovirus exposure and HLA in healthy donors. Study-level points and caveats: Several top significant clusters appeared, in a later analysis, to be linked to common viral pathogens.

The trim removed 3 bases at V and 2 bases at J, leaving 5 bases unmatched. This CDR3 comprises 15 residues. Germline V gene sequence: CDR1 MDHEN, CDR2 SYDVKM. 60 Vbeta and 13 Jbeta primers were used in PCR. Produced via immunoSEQ multiplex PCR; TCRdb's table is partial and in-frame only. The profile shows some 120,000 clones, roughly 9% of them singletons. This sequence was found in a woman aged 40 to 50 in good health and CMV-seropositive. This chain joins TRBV28 and TRBJ2-7; 9 nucleotides match TRBD1. Source material: PBMCs. This chain's CDR3 is CASSFAGTGTYEQYF. For the CDR3, the DNA is TGTGCCAGCAGTTTCGCCGGGACAGGGACCTACGAGCAGTACTTC.